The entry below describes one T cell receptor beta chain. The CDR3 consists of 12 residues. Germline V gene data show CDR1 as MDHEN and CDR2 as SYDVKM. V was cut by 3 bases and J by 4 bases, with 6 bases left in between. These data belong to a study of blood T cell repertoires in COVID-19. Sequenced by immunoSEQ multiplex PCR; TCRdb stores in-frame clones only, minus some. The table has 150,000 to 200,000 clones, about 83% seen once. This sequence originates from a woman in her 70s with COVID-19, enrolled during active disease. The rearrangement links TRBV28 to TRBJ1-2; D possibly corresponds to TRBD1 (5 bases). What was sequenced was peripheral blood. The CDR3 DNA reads TGTGCCAGCAGTTTTCAGGGCTATGGCTACACCTTC. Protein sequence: CASSFQGYGYTF.